A single sample gave rise to the 18 T cell receptor beta chains below, sequenced in a study of T cells in Graves' hyperthyroidism and ophthalmopathy. Template material for amplifying TCR beta CDR3 regions consisted of RNA transcripts. When the TCR CDR3 underwent first-round RT-PCR, the HTBI primer set was used. TCRdb redid the calling of the multiplex PCR reads with MiXCR, one entry per CDR3 protein. The repertoire holds approximately 590,000 distinct CDR3 sequences, with around 42% as singletons. The sequencing sample was made of peripheral blood or thyroid tissue (not recorded which). These receptors all come from a woman aged 18-30 years with Graves' hyperthyroidism.

The J gene is TRBJ2-7, the V gene TRBV2; 7 bases line up with TRBD2. The V gene's germline CDR1 is SNHLY and CDR2 FYNNEI. This CDR3 contains 14 residues. Unmatched junction bases numbered 9, after V lost 10 bases and J lost 0 bases. CDR3 region: CATELREDSYEQYF. CDR3 nucleotides: TGTGCCACCGAACTCCGGGAGGACTCCTACGAGCAGTACTTC. Using reference TRBV2 and TRBJ2-7 for the parts outside the CDR3, the full variable domain is EPEVTQTPSHQVTQMGQEVILRCVPISNHLYFYWYRQILGQKVEFLVSFYNNEISEKSEIFDDQFSVERPDGSNFTLKIRSTKLEDSAMYFCATELREDSYEQYFGPGTRLTVT.

On this clonotype itself: A much bigger clone sits one base away, suggesting this may be a read error. The J gene is TRBJ1-5, the V gene TRBV25-1, with D perhaps TRBD1 (6 bases). The germline V and J ends were trimmed by 11 bases and 5 bases, with 31 bases remaining between them. Germline CDR1 and CDR2: MGHDK and SYGVNS. This CDR3 has 18 residues. CDR3 sequence reads: CAALGCAWGQGSDQPQHF. Written as DNA, the CDR3 is TGTGCCGCCTTGGGGTGCGCTTGGGGGCAGGGGTCGGATCAGCCCCAGCATTTT.

V is TRBV19 and J is TRBJ2-5, with 12 nucleotides matching TRBD1. This CDR3 region has 13 residues. Germline loops: CDR1 LNHDA, CDR2 SQIVND (reference sequence). After removal of 8 bases from V and 5 bases from J, the junction contained 3 bases not matched to a gene. The CDR3 bases are TGTGCCAGTTGGGGACAGGGGGCTGAGACCCAGTACTTC. Its translation: CASWGQGAETQYF. Full variable domain (remainder filled in from reference TRBV19 and TRBJ2-5): DGGITQSPKYLFRKEGQNVTLSCEQNLNHDAMYWYRQDPGQGLRLIYYSQIVNDFQKGDIAEGYSVSREKKESFPLTVTSAQKNPTAFYLCASWGQGAETQYFGPGTRLLVL.

On this clonotype: A much bigger clone sits one base away, suggesting this may be a read error. The genes are TRBV20-1 and TRBJ2-7; D may be TRBD2 (5 bases). Germline lookup yields CDR1 DFQATT and CDR2 SNEGSKA (reference sequence). The CDR3 runs to 14 residues. In DNA, the CDR3 is TGCAGTGCTAGAGGGCTAGCTTTTGGCCTCGAGCAGCACTTC. It encodes CSARGLAFGLEQHF.

J is TRBJ1-6 and V is TRBV7-9; 10 bases line up with TRBD1. V lost 6 bases and J lost 11; bases outside the gene matches: 4. This CDR3 comprises 13 residues. Germline V gives CDR1 SEHNR, CDR2 FQNEAQ (reference sequence). CDR3 residues: CASRWDRGTPLHF. The CDR3 nucleotides are TGTGCCAGCAGATGGGACAGGGGTACACCCCTCCACTTT.

The chain joins TRBV7-9 to TRBJ2-5, with 8 bases matching TRBD1. The junction had 2 bases not matched to a gene; V was cut back by 6 bases and J by 5 bases. Germline V gives CDR1 SEHNR, CDR2 FQNEAQ (reference sequence). The CDR3 has 12 residues. CDR3 loop: CASRWTGETQYF. CDR3 bases: TGTGCCAGCAGATGGACAGGGGAGACCCAGTACTTC.

This chain uses TRBV7-2 with TRBJ1-6; D is undetermined. CDR1 and CDR2 (germline): SGHTA, FQGNSA. This CDR3 spans 13 amino acids. V was cut by 10 bases and J by 1 base, with 8 bases left in between. The CDR3 loop is CAITESYNSPLHF. The CDR3 nucleotides are TGTGCCATCACAGAATCCTATAATTCACCCCTCCACTTT.

This clonotype showed up just once. This chain uses TRBV2 with TRBJ2-5; 12 bases line up with TRBD2. V shed 1 base, J shed 9 bases, and the junction held 6 bases outside the gene matches. Germline V gene data show CDR1 as SNHLY and CDR2 as FYNNEI. The CDR3 extends over 15 amino acids. CDR3 coding DNA: TGTGCCAGCAGTGAAGGACTAGCGGGAGAGGACTCCCAGTACTTC. Its translation is CASSEGLAGEDSQYF.

This clonotype was seen more than once but under ten times. The chain employs TRBV25-1 and TRBJ1-2, with D unresolved. Trimming pared 6 bases from V and 2 bases from J, leaving 10 bases between. The V gene's germline CDR1 is MGHDK and CDR2 SYGVNS. This CDR3 is built from 13 residues. CDR3 sequence reads: CASRPTENYGYTF. Written as DNA, the CDR3 is TGTGCCAGCAGACCCACGGAGAACTATGGCTACACCTTC.

This clonotype was seen a single time. The chain combines TRBV7-9 with TRBJ2-7, with TRBD1 as a possible D gene (6 bases). This CDR3 is 13 amino acids long. Trimming stripped 3 bases from V and 5 bases from J, with 11 bases between. Germline CDR1 and CDR2: SEHNR and FQNEAQ (reference sequence). The CDR3 region has the DNA TGTGCCAGCAGCTTGACAGGTTGGAACGAGCAGTACTTC. As protein: CASSLTGWNEQYF.

The chain employs TRBV21-1 and TRBJ2-7. TRBV21-1 constitutes a pseudogene. The CDR3 has 13 residues. CDR3 region: CASRKRDLYEQYF. CDR3 sequence (DNA): TGTGCCAGCAGGAAAAGGGATCTCTACGAGCAGTACTTC.

The sample holds a few counts of this clonotype. The chain is built from TRBV4-2 and TRBJ2-7, with unresolved D. V lost 0 bases to trimming and J lost 7 bases, with 13 bases between them. This CDR3 spans 14 amino acids. Germline CDR1 reads LGHNA; CDR2 reads YNFKEQ. The CDR3 loop reads CASSQENLFGEQYF. CDR3 nucleotides: TGTGCCAGCAGCCAAGAGAACCTCTTTGGGGAGCAGTACTTC.

This clonotype was picked up many times. The chain employs TRBV7-2 and TRBJ2-7, with no clear D. Germline V gene lookup returns CDR1 SGHTA and CDR2 FQGNSA. V dropped 2 bases and J dropped 6 bases, with 5 bases sitting between them. The CDR3 runs 11 residues. CDR3: CASSLTLEQYF. DNA of the CDR3: TGTGCCAGCAGCTTAACTCTCGAGCAGTACTTC. Together with reference TRBV7-2 and TRBJ2-7, the CDR3 gives the full variable domain: GAGVSQSPSNKVTEKGKDVELRCDPISGHTALYWYRQSLGQGLEFLIYFQGNSAPDKSGLPSDRFSAERTGGSVSTLTIQRTQQEDSAVYLCASSLTLEQYFGPGTRLTVT.

This chain uses TRBV7-2 with TRBJ1-6; possibly TRBD1 for D (5 bases). Looked up from germline, CDR1 is SGHTA and CDR2 is FQGNSA. V gave up 2 bases and J gave up 12 bases, with 8 bases separating them. This CDR3 contains 12 residues. The CDR3 coding sequence is TGTGCCAGCAGCTTACTAGGGGAACCCCTCCACTTT. Translating it yields CASSLLGEPLHF.

The rearrangement uses TRBV2 and TRBJ2-2, with D unresolved. The V gene's germline CDR1 is SNHLY and CDR2 FYNNEI. This CDR3 has 9 amino acids. V was trimmed by 8 bases and J by 10 bases, leaving 5 bases between them. CDR3 loop: CASGPELFF. DNA for the CDR3: TGTGCCAGCGGGCCGGAGCTGTTTTTT.

This rearrangement joins TRBV19 to TRBJ2-2, with D unclear. Germline CDR1 is LNHDA and CDR2 is SQIVND (reference sequence). V dropped 5 bases and J dropped 0 bases, with 10 bases sitting between them. The CDR3 runs 15 residues. CDR3 protein: CASSLDLPNTGELFF. CDR3 in DNA: TGTGCCAGTAGTTTGGACCTTCCGAACACCGGGGAGCTGTTTTTT.

The genes are TRBV2 and TRBJ2-5; 7 bases agree with TRBD2. Germline CDR1 SNHLY, CDR2 FYNNEI. J lost 5 bases, V lost 3 bases, and 6 bases had no gene match. The CDR3 has 14 residues. CDR3: CASSEWTSRETQYF. CDR3 coding DNA: TGTGCCAGCAGTGAGTGGACTAGTAGGGAGACCCAGTACTTC.

This clonotype was counted many times. The chain has TRBV12-3 or TRBV12-4 and TRBJ1-1; D is ambiguous. The V and J ends lost 0 bases and 11 bases respectively, with 7 bases between them. The CDR3 totals 11 residues. The CDR3 here is CASSLARRAFF. The CDR3, as DNA: TGTGCCAGCAGTTTAGCTCGACGGGCTTTCTTT.